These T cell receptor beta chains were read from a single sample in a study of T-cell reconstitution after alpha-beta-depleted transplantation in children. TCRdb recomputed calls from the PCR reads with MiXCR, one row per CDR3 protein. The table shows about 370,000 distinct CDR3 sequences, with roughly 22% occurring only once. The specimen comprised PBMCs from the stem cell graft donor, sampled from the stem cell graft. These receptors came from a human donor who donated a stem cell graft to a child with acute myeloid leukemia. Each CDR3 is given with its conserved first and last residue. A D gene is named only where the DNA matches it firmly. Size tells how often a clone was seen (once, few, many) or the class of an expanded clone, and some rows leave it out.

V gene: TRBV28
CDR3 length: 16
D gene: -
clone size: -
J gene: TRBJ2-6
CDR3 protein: CASSSPASSGANVLTF
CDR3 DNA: TGTGCCAGCAGTTCCCCAGCTAGCTCTGGGGCCAACGTCCTGACTTTC

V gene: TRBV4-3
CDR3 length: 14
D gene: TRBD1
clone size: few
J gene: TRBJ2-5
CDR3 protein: CASSQADRGETQYF
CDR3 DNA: TGCGCCAGCAGCCAAGCGGACAGGGGGGAGACCCAGTACTTC

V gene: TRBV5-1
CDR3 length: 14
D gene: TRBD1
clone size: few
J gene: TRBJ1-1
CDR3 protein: CASSSGDSGTEAFF
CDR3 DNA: TGCGCCAGCAGCTCGGGGGACAGTGGCACTGAAGCTTTCTTT

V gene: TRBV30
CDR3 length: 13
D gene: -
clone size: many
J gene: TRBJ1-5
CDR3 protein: CAWSVVGDQPQHF
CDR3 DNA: TGTGCCTGGAGTGTAGTGGGGGATCAGCCCCAGCATTTT

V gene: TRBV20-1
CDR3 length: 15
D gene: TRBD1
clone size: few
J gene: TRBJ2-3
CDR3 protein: CSATPWDRATDTQYF
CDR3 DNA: TGCAGTGCTACCCCCTGGGACAGGGCCACAGATACGCAGTATTTT

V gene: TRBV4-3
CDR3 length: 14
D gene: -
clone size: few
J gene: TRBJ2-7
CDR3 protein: CASSQDMGNYEQYF
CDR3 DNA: TGCGCCAGCAGCCAAGATATGGGGAACTACGAGCAGTACTTC

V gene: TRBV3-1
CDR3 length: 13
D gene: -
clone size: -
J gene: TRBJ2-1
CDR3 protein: CACSPGSYNEQFF
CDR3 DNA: TGTGCCTGCTCCCCTGGATCCTACAATGAGCAGTTCTTC

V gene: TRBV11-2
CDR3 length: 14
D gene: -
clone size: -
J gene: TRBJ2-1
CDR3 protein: CATRPQVIHNEQFF
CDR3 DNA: TGTGCCACCCGACCCCAGGTAATCCACAATGAGCAGTTCTTC

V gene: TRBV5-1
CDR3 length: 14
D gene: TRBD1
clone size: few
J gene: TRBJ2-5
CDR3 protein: CASFVGQGGETQYF
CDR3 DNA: TGCGCCAGCTTCGTTGGACAGGGGGGAGAGACCCAGTACTTC

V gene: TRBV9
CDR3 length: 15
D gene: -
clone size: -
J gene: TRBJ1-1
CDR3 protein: CASSVVVGGGTEAFF
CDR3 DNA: TGTGCCAGCAGCGTAGTCGTGGGTGGAGGCACTGAAGCTTTCTTT

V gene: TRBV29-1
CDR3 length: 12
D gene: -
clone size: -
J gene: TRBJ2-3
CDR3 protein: CSVEGTGDTQYF
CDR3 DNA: TGCAGCGTTGAAGGGACCGGAGATACGCAGTATTTT

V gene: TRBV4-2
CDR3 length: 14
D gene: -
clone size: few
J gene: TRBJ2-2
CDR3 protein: CASSQDRRTGELFF
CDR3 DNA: TGTGCCAGCAGCCAAGATCGGAGGACCGGGGAGCTGTTTTTT

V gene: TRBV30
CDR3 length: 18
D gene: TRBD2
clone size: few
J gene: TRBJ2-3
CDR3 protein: CAWREGLAPGLVTDTQYF
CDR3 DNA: TGTGCCTGGAGAGAAGGGCTTGCCCCGGGACTAGTGACAGATACGCAGTATTTT

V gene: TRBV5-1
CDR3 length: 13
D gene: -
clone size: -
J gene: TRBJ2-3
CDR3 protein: CASSPDYADTQYF
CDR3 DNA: TGCGCCAGCAGTCCCGATTACGCAGATACGCAGTATTTT

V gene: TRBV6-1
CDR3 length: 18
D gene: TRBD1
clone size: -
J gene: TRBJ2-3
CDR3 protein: CASSLLGTGGGRTDTQYF
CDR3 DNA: TGTGCCAGCAGCCTCCTCGGGACAGGGGGCGGGAGAACAGATACGCAGTATTTT

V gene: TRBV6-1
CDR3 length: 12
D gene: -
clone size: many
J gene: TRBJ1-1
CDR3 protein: CASSAEQPEAFF
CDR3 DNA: TGTGCCAGCAGTGCTGAACAGCCTGAAGCTTTCTTT

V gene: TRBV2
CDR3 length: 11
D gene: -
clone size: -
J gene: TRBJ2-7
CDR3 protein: CASSAPGEQYF
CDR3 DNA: TGTGCCAGCAGTGCCCCGGGCGAGCAGTACTTC

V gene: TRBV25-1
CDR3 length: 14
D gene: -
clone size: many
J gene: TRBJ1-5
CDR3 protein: CASGGEDGDQPQHF
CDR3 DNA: TGTGCCAGCGGAGGGGAGGACGGCGATCAGCCCCAGCATTTT

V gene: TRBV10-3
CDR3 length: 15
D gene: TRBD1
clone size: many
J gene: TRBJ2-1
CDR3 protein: CAIRETDRALNEQFF
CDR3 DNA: TGTGCCATCAGAGAAACGGACAGGGCACTCAATGAGCAGTTCTTC

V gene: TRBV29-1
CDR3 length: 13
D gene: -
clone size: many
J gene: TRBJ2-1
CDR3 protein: CSVEGSTTTEQFF
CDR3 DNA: TGCAGCGTTGAAGGCTCCACAACCACTGAGCAGTTCTTC

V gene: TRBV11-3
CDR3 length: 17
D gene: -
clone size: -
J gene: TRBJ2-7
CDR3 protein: CASSLDQPGGLSYEQYF
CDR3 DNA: TGTGCCAGCAGCTTAGATCAACCCGGGGGCCTTTCCTACGAGCAGTACTTC